Following are 3 T cell receptor beta chains from one sample sequenced in a study of metastatic and nonmetastatic thyroid tumors. No treatment had been given to any patient before thyroid surgery. TCRdb called clones again from the PCR reads with MiXCR. The sample carries 9,000 to 13,000 clones, approximately 31% recorded once. The sequenced sample was tumor tissue. The receptors stem from a female donor with papillary thyroid cancer or a benign thyroid nodule (not recorded which). Some clones in this sample may be carry-over from other donors' samples.

This clone was recorded a few times. The chain recombines TRBV6-2 or TRBV6-3 with TRBJ2-7; 7 nucleotides line up with TRBD2. V lost 8 bases to trimming and J lost 2 bases; unmatched junction nucleotides: 9. There are 14 residues in the CDR3. Germline assignment: CDR1 MNHEY and CDR2 SVGEGT. In nucleotides, the CDR3 is TGTGCCAGCCTAGCGGATCCTAACACCTACGAGCAGTACTTC. Protein: CASLADPNTYEQYF.

In DNA, the CDR3 is TGTGCCAGCTCACAAGGCCGGGACACTGAAGCTTTCTTT. It is translated as CASSQGRDTEAFF. The rearrangement links TRBV18 to TRBJ1-1; D is undetermined. Germline V gene data show CDR1 as KGHSH and CDR2 as LQKENI. Trimming pared 4 bases from V and 3 bases from J, leaving 9 bases between. This CDR3 comprises 13 residues.

The chain recombines TRBV6-1 with TRBJ1-6; the match to TRBD1 covers 12 bases. Germline lookup yields CDR1 MNHNS and CDR2 SASEGT. Losses at the gene ends were 6 bases for V and 9 bases for J; bases not matched to a gene: 3. The CDR3 extends over 14 amino acids. CDR3 in DNA: TGTGCCAGCAGGGGGACAGGGGGCAGTTCACCCCTCCACTTT. It is translated as CASRGTGGSSPLHF.